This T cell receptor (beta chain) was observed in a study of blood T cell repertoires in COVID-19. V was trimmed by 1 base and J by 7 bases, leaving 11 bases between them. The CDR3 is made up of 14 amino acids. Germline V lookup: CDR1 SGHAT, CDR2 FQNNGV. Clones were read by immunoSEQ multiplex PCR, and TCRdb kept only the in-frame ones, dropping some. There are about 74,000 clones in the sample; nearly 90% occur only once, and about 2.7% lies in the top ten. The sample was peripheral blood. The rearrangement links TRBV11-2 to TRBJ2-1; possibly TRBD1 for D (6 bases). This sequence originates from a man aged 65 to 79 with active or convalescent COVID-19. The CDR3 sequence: CASSLGPRGNEQFF. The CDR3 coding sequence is TGTGCCAGCAGCTTAGGCCCTAGGGGGAATGAGCAGTTCTTC. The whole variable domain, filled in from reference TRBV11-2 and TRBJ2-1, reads EAGVAQSPRYKIIEKRQSVAFWCNPISGHATLYWYQQILGQGPKLLIQFQNNGVVDDSQLPKDRFSAERLKGVDSTLKIQPAKLEDSAVYLCASSLGPRGNEQFFGPGTRLTVL.